This entry lists 5 T cell receptor beta chains sequenced from one sample in a study of cytomegalovirus exposure and HLA in healthy donors (dated by TCRdb to the late 2010s). Preparation of the library involved the immunoSEQ multiplex PCR assay. A mixture of 60 forward primers for TCR Vbeta segments and 13 reverse primers for TCR Jbeta segments was used in the multiplex PCR. Here the immuneACCESS table is served through TCRdb, limited to in-frame sequences with V and J called. Missing clones are a known gap in these copies; in checked studies unresolved V genes cover under half, and the rest lacks a known reason. The sample table holds around 150,000 clones, of which about 79% were seen once. The ten largest clonotypes hold around an eighth of the sample. Material: PBMCs. The origin of the receptors is a man aged 45-65 years in good health and CMV-seropositive.

V and J are TRBV2 and TRBJ2-5; D is unresolved. The ends were cut back, 6 bases at V and 1 base at J, with 12 bases in the middle. Germline V gene sequence: CDR1 SNHLY, CDR2 FYNNEI. The CDR3 runs 14 residues. This CDR3 reads CASRGTRLQETQYF. The DNA of the CDR3 is TGTGCCAGCAGGGGTACTCGACTCCAAGAGACCCAGTACTTC.

With respect to this clone: Sequence at one end of the junction differs from germline and may be a read error. The CDR3 nucleotides read TGTGCCGCCAGCGAGGACATACTGTTGGCCGGGGAGCTGTTTTTT. Protein product: CAASEDILLAGELFF. The rearrangement links TRBV15 to TRBJ2-2; a possible D gene is TRBD1 (5 bases). The germline gives CDR1 LNHNV, CDR2 YYDKDF (reference sequence). This CDR3 contains 15 residues.

The sample holds a few counts of this clone. J is TRBJ1-1 and V is TRBV27; D is unclear. Germline V gives CDR1 MNHEY, CDR2 SMNVEV (reference sequence). This CDR3 has 12 residues. V dropped 6 bases and J dropped 1 base, with 6 bases sitting between them. CDR3 sequence reads: CASRRRNTEAFF. CDR3 nucleotide sequence: TGTGCCAGCAGAAGGAGGAACACTGAAGCTTTCTTT.

This clone was seen just once. The chain is built from TRBV7-3 and TRBJ1-2, with D maybe TRBD1 (5 bases). The germline gives CDR1 SGHTA, CDR2 FQGTGA. The CDR3 runs 14 residues. Between the trimmed V and J ends, which lost 3 bases and 0 bases, there was a span of 8 bases. The CDR3 protein is CASSFDSSNYGYTF. CDR3 in DNA: TGTGCCAGCAGCTTCGACAGTTCTAACTATGGCTACACCTTC.

The chain uses TRBV4-1 and TRBJ2-2; D unclear. Per the germline V gene, CDR1 is MGHRA and CDR2 is YSYEKL. V lost 0 bases, J lost 2 bases, and 7 bases lay in between. The CDR3 runs to 15 residues. DNA for the CDR3: TGCGCCAGCAGCCAAGACATGCGCAACACCGGGGAGCTGTTTTTT. Its protein product is CASSQDMRNTGELFF.